A single sample gave rise to the 19 T cell receptor beta chains below, sequenced in a study of T cell repertoires in ileal Crohn's disease (dated by TCRdb to about 2019). This sample's time point label indicates: neoterminal ileum biopsy at postoperative endoscopy, about 6 months after surgery. Libraries came from the immunoSEQ multiplex PCR assay. Not all clones reach the TCRdb copy of this immuneACCESS table, which keeps in-frame sequences only. Checked studies attribute under half of the gap to unresolved V genes and leave the rest unexplained. The sample includes about 60,000 clones, with roughly 89% observed a single time. Approximately 2% of the sample is held by the ten biggest clonotypes. What was sequenced was ileal tissue. The origin of the receptors is an adult with Crohn's disease.

The chain links TRBV18 to TRBJ1-6; D is unresolved. CDR3 length: 13 amino acids. Trimming stripped 5 bases from V and 7 bases from J, with 9 bases between. Germline-derived CDR1 and CDR2 are KGHSH and LQKENI. CDR3 sequence: CASSYGSNSPLHF. CDR3 coding DNA: TGTGCCAGCTCATACGGGTCGAATTCACCCCTCCACTTT. The full variable domain, its missing parts supplied by reference TRBV18 and TRBJ1-6, is NAGVMQNPRHLVRRRGQEARLRCSPMKGHSHVYWYRQLPEEGLKFMVYLQKENIIDESGMPKERFSAEFPKEGPSILRIQQVVRGDSAAYFCASSYGSNSPLHFGNGTRLTVT.

This sequence joins TRBV5-4 and TRBJ2-5, with D perhaps matching TRBD1 (6 bases). Trimming pared 3 bases from V and 3 bases from J, leaving 12 bases between. In germline, CDR1 is SGHNT, CDR2 YYREEE (reference sequence). The CDR3 is made up of 14 amino acids. Here the CDR3 DNA reads TGTGCCAGCAGCTCCACGAACAGGGAAGAGACCCAGTACTTC. Protein product: CASSSTNREETQYF.

The chain links TRBV7-2 to TRBJ1-4; D may be TRBD1 (6 bases). Trimming left V 4 bases short and J 8 bases short, with 23 bases between. This CDR3 contains 17 residues. Germline assignment: CDR1 SGHTA and CDR2 FQGNSA. The CDR3 spells CASSSPGPGVAGEKLFF. The DNA for the CDR3 is TGTGCCAGCAGCTCCCCGGGCCCAGGGGTCGCCGGCGAAAAACTGTTTTTT.

The chain carries TRBV20-1 and TRBJ2-3, with D possibly being TRBD2 (5 bases). In germline, CDR1 is DFQATT, CDR2 SNEGSKA (reference sequence). V was trimmed by 6 bases and J by 5 bases, leaving 9 bases between them. The CDR3 consists of 11 residues. The CDR3 loop reads CSASGLDTQYF. The CDR3 nucleotides read TGCAGTGCAAGCGGTTTAGATACGCAGTATTTT.

The chain carries TRBV15 and TRBJ1-2; perhaps TRBD1 as D (5 bases). This CDR3 spans 12 amino acids. In germline, CDR1 is LNHNV, CDR2 YYDKDF (reference sequence). Trimming removed 6 bases at V and 8 bases at J, with 13 bases between. The chain's CDR3 is CATRTDNLGYTF. In nucleotides, the CDR3 is TGTGCCACCAGGACGGACAATCTGGGCTACACCTTC. Full variable domain (rest looked up from reference TRBV15 and TRBJ1-2): DAMVIQNPRYQVTQFGKPVTLSCSQTLNHNVMYWYQQKSSQAPKLLFHYYDKDFNNEADTPDNFQSRRPNTSFCFLDIRSPGLGDTAMYLCATRTDNLGYTFGSGTRLTVV.

The V gene is TRBV28, the J gene TRBJ1-4; D is ambiguous. Germline V gene sequence: CDR1 MDHEN, CDR2 SYDVKM. Trimming took 2 bases from V and 5 from J, leaving 6 bases between them. The CDR3 is made up of 13 amino acids. CDR3 in amino acids: CASSLRRNEKLFF. CDR3 bases: TGTGCCAGCAGTTTAAGGCGGAATGAAAAACTGTTTTTT.

J is TRBJ1-1 and V is TRBV5-1; no definite D call. Per the germline V gene, CDR1 is SGHRS and CDR2 is YFSETQ. V was clipped by 4 bases and J by 4 bases, with 20 bases between them. The CDR3 contains 16 residues. CDR3 in DNA: TGCGCCAGCAGCACGACGAGCTTACAAGGAGTCACTGAAGCTTTCTTT. It encodes CASSTTSLQGVTEAFF.

The gene calls are TRBV5-6 and TRBJ1-2; TRBD1 aligns across 9 bases. CDR3 length: 19 residues. Germline CDR1 and CDR2: SGHDT and YYEEEE. The ends lost 4 bases at V and 4 bases at J; junction bases unmatched: 20. DNA for the CDR3: TGTGCCAGCAGCGACAGACAGAGAGACACGGGACAGGGCCTCTATGGCTACACCTTC. Translated: CASSDRQRDTGQGLYGYTF.

J is TRBJ2-2 and V is TRBV7-7; no definite D call. CDR3 length: 13 amino acids. The ends were cut back, 0 bases at V and 3 bases at J, with 2 bases in the middle. Germline CDR1 SSHAT, CDR2 FNYEAQ (reference sequence). The CDR3 sequence: CASSLADTGELFF. CDR3 coding DNA: TGTGCCAGCAGCTTAGCCGACACCGGGGAGCTGTTTTTT.

The rearrangement joins TRBV6-6 to TRBJ1-2, with 11 bases that match TRBD1. The CDR3 runs 15 residues. With V trimmed by 4 bases and J by 4 bases, 5 bases remained unmatched. From germline, CDR1 is MNHNY and CDR2 SVGAGI (reference sequence). The CDR3 loop is CASSSRTGGGYGYTF. CDR3 coding DNA: TGTGCCAGCAGTTCTCGGACAGGGGGCGGCTATGGCTACACCTTC.

This clone is a singleton in its sample. The CDR3: CASSIGAEAFF. The DNA for the CDR3 is TGTGCCAGTAGTATTGGAGCTGAAGCTTTCTTT. The chain links TRBV19 to TRBJ1-1; D uncertain. CDR1 is LNHDA, CDR2 SQIVND, per germline (reference sequence). CDR3 size: 11 residues. The V gene lost 3 bases and the J gene lost 6 bases, with 5 bases spanning the gap.

The gene calls are TRBV18 and TRBJ1-2, with 9 bases identical to TRBD1. This CDR3 contains 14 residues. V lost 6 bases, J lost 2 bases, and 4 bases stayed unmatched. From germline, CDR1 is KGHSH and CDR2 LQKENI. As DNA, the CDR3 is TGTGCCAGCTCTGGCGGGACAGGGAACTATGGCTACACCTTC. Its translation: CASSGGTGNYGYTF.

V usage is TRBV6-5 and J usage is TRBJ2-1; D is unclear. Trimming took 2 bases from V and 4 from J, leaving 6 bases between them. This CDR3 spans 13 amino acids. CDR1 and CDR2 (germline): MNHEY, SVGAGI. CDR3 protein: CASSYGQYNEQFF. CDR3 in DNA: TGTGCCAGCAGTTACGGGCAGTACAATGAGCAGTTCTTC.

The CDR3 loop is CASSLFRAGTGGSGEQYF. The CDR3 nucleotides read TGCGCCAGCAGCTTGTTCAGAGCCGGGACAGGGGGATCCGGCGAGCAGTACTTC. The chain employs TRBV5-1 and TRBJ2-7; 11 nucleotides line up with TRBD1. Germline V gene lookup returns CDR1 SGHRS and CDR2 YFSETQ. J was trimmed by 6 bases and V by 1 base; bases with no gene match: 15. CDR3 length: 18 amino acids.

The rearrangement uses TRBV19 and TRBJ1-3, with unresolved D. The germline V gene has CDR1 LNHDA and CDR2 SQIVND (reference sequence). The CDR3 sequence is 14 residues long. Trimming removed 2 bases at V and 0 bases at J, with 5 bases between. The CDR3 DNA sequence: TGTGCCAGTAGTATACGAGCCTCTGGAAACACCATATATTTT. This gives the protein CASSIRASGNTIYF. Full variable domain (outside the CDR3, taken from reference TRBV19 and TRBJ1-3): DGGITQSPKYLFRKEGQNVTLSCEQNLNHDAMYWYRQDPGQGLRLIYYSQIVNDFQKGDIAEGYSVSREKKESFPLTVTSAQKNPTAFYLCASSIRASGNTIYFGEGSWLTVV.

The chain combines TRBV7-3 with TRBJ2-3; the D gene is possibly TRBD1 (6 bases). The CDR3 is 16 residues long. The germline V gene has CDR1 SGHTA and CDR2 FQGTGA. V shed 5 bases and J shed 0 bases, with 15 bases lying between them. DNA for the CDR3: TGTGCCAGCAGCCCGGGACACCGGTCCAGCACAGATACGCAGTATTTT. Its protein is CASSPGHRSSTDTQYF.

This chain's CDR3 is CSVEKNPGTADTQYF. The CDR3 coding sequence is TGCAGCGTTGAAAAGAATCCCGGGACTGCAGATACGCAGTATTTT. The J gene is TRBJ2-3, the V gene TRBV29-1; a weak D match, TRBD2 (6 bases). Germline-derived CDR1 and CDR2 are SQVTM and ANQGSEA. Trimming removed 2 bases from V and 4 bases from J, with 16 bases in between. The CDR3 runs to 15 residues.

This rearrangement joins TRBV29-1 to TRBJ1-1, with D possibly being TRBD1 (5 bases). The CDR3 is made up of 12 amino acids. Germline V CDR1 and CDR2: SQVTM, ANQGSEA. Trimming took 7 bases from V and 1 from J, leaving 10 bases between them. CDR3 protein: CSAGFANTEAFF. The DNA of the CDR3 is TGCAGCGCAGGGTTTGCGAACACTGAAGCTTTCTTT.

This chain connects TRBV5-6 to TRBJ2-2; 9 bases line up with TRBD1. This CDR3 has 18 residues. CDR1 and CDR2 (germline): SGHDT, YYEEEE. J gave up 7 bases and V 3 bases, and 16 bases lay outside the gene matches. The CDR3 here is CASSSIRRQGVNGGELFF. The CDR3 DNA is TGTGCCAGCAGCTCCATACGTCGACAGGGGGTGAACGGCGGGGAGCTGTTTTTT.